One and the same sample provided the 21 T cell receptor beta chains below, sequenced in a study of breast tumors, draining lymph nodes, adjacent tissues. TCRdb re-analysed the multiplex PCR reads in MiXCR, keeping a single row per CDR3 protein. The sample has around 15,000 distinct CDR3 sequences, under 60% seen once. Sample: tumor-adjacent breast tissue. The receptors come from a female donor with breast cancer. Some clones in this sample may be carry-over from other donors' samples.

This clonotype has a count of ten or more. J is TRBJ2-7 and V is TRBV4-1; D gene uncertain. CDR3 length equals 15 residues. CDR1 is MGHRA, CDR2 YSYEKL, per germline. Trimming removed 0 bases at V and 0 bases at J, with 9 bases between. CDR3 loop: CASSQDRTGSYEQYF. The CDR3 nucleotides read TGCGCCAGCAGCCAAGATCGGACGGGCTCCTACGAGCAGTACTTC.

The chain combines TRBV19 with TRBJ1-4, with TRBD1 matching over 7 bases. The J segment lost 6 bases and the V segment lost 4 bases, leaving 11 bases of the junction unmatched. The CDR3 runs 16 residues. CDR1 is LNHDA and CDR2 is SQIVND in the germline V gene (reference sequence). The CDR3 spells CASSNQQGRVDEKLFF. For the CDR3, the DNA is TGTGCCAGTAGTAACCAACAGGGGAGGGTGGATGAAAAACTGTTTTTT.

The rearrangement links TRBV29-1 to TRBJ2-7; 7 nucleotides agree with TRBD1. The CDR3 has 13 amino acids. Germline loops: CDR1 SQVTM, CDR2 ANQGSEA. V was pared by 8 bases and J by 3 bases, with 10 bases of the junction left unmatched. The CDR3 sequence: CSSDRELIYEQYF. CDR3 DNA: TGCAGCTCCGACAGGGAATTAATCTACGAGCAGTACTTC.

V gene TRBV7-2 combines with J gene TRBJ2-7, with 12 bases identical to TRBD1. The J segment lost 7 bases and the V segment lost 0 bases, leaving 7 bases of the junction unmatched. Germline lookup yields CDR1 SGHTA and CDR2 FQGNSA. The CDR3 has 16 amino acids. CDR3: CASSLAPGQGAREQYF. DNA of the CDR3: TGTGCCAGCAGCTTAGCTCCGGGACAGGGGGCTCGGGAGCAGTACTTC. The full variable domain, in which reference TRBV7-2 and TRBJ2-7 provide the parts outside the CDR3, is GAGVSQSPSNKVTEKGKDVELRCDPISGHTALYWYRQSLGQGLEFLIYFQGNSAPDKSGLPSDRFSAERTGGSVSTLTIQRTQQEDSAVYLCASSLAPGQGAREQYFGPGTRLTVT.

The CDR3 protein is CASSKGGAGGTEAFF. The CDR3 coding sequence is TGTGCCAGCAGTAAAGGGGGGGCAGGGGGCACTGAAGCTTTCTTT. This chain connects TRBV2 to TRBJ1-1, with TRBD1 identical over 7 bases. V lost 5 bases to trimming and J lost 4 bases; unmatched junction nucleotides: 10. CDR3 size: 15 residues. CDR1 is SNHLY, CDR2 FYNNEI, per germline.

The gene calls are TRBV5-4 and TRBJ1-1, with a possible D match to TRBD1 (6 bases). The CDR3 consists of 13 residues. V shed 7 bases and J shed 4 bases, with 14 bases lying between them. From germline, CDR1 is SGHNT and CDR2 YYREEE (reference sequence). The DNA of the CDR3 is TGTGCCAGCGGCTGGGTGGGGGCCACTGAAGCTTTCTTT. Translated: CASGWVGATEAFF.

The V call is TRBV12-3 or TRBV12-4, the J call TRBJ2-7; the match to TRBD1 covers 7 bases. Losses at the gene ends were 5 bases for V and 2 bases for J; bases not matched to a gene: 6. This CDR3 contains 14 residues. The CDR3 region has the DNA TGTGCCAGCAGTGAAACCGGGACAGCCTACGAGCAGTACTTC. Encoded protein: CASSETGTAYEQYF.

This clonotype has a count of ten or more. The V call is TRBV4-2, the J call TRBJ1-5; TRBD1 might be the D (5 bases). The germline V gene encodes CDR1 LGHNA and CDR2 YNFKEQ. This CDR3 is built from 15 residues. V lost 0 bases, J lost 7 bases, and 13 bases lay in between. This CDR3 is CASSQDLGGHQPQHF. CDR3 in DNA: TGTGCCAGCAGCCAAGATTTGGGGGGTCACCAGCCCCAGCATTTT.

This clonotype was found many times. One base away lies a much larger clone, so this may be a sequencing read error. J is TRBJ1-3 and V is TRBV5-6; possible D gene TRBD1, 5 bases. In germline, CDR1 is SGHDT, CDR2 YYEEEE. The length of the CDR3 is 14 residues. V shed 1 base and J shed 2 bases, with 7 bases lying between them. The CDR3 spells CASSLQGAGNTIYF. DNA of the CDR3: TGTGCCAGCAGCTTGCAGGGAGCTGGAAACACCATATATTTT.

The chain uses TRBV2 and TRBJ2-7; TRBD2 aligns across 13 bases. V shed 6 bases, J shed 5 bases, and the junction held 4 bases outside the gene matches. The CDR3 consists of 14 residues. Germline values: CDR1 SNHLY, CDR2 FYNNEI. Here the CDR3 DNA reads TGTGCCAGCAGCACCGGGACTAGCGGGAACGAGCAGTACTTC. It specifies CASSTGTSGNEQYF.

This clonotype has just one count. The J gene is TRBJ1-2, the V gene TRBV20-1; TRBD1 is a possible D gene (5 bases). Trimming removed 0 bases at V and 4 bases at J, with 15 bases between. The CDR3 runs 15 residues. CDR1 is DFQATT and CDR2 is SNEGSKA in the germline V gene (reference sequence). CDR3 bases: TGCAGTGCTAGAGATAGTCGACAGCCGGGCTATGGCTACACCTTC. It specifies CSARDSRQPGYGYTF.

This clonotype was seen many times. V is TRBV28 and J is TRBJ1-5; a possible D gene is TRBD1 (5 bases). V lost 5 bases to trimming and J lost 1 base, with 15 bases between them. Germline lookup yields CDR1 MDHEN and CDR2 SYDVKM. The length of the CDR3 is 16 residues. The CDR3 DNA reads TGTGCCAGCAGTCCACAGACAGCGGGGAGCAATCAGCCCCAGCATTTT. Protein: CASSPQTAGSNQPQHF.

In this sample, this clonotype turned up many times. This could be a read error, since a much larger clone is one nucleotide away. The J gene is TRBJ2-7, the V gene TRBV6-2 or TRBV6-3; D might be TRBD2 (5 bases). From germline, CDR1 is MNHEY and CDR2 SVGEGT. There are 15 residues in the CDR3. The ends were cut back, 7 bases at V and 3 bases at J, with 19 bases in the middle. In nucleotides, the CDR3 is TGTGCCAGCACCCAGCGGAGCGACAAACACTACGAGCAGTACTTC. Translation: CASTQRSDKHYEQYF.

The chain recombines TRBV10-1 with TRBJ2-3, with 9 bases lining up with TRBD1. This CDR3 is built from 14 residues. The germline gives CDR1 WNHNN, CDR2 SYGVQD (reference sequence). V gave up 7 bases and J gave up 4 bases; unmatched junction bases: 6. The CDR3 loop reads CASTPGTGSDTQYF. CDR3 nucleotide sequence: TGCGCCAGCACCCCTGGGACAGGGTCAGATACGCAGTATTTT.

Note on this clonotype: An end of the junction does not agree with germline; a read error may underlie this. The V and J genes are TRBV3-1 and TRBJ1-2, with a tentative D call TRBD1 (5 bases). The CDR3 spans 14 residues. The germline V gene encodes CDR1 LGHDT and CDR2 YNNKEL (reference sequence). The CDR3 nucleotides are TGCGCCGGCAGCCAAGATAGCAGGGCTCGCGGCTACACCTTC. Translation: CAGSQDSRARGYTF.

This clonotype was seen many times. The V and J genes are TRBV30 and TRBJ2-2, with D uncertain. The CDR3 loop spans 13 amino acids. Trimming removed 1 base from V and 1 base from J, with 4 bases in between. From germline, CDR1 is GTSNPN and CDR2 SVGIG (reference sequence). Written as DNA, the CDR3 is TGTGCCTGGAGTGCACGGAACACCGGGGAGCTGTTTTTT. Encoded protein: CAWSARNTGELFF.

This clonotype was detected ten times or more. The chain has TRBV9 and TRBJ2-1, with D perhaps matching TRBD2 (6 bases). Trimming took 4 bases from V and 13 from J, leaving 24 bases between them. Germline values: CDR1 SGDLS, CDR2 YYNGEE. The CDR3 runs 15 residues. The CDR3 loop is CASSPPASWDFPQFF. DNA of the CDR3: TGTGCCAGCAGCCCGCCAGCCTCGTGGGACTTTCCCCAGTTCTTC.

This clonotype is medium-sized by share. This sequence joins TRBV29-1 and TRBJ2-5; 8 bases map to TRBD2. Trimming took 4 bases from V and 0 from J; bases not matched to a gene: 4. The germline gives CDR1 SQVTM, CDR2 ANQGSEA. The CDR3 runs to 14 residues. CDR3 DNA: TGCAGCGTTGTATTGCGGGGGGACCAAGAGACCCAGTACTTC. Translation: CSVVLRGDQETQYF.

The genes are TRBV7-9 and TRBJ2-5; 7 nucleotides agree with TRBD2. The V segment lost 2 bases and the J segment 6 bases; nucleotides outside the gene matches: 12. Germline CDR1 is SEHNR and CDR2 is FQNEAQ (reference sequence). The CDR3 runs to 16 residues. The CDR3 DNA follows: TGTGCCAGCAGCTTAATCGAAGCGGGACGGGGGAAGACCCAGTACTTC. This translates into CASSLIEAGRGKTQYF.

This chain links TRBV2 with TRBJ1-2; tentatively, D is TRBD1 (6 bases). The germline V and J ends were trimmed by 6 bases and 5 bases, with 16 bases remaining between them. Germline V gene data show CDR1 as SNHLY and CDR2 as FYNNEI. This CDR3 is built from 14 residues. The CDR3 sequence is CASSRDTLGYGYTF. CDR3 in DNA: TGTGCCAGCAGCCGGGACACGCTCGGATATGGCTACACCTTC.

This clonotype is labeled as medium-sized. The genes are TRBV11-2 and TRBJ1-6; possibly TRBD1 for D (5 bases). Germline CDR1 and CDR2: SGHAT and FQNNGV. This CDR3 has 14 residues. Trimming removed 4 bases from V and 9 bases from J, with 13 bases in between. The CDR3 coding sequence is TGTGCCAGCAGCTCGGACATCTCTCCTTCACCCCTCCACTTT. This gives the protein CASSSDISPSPLHF.